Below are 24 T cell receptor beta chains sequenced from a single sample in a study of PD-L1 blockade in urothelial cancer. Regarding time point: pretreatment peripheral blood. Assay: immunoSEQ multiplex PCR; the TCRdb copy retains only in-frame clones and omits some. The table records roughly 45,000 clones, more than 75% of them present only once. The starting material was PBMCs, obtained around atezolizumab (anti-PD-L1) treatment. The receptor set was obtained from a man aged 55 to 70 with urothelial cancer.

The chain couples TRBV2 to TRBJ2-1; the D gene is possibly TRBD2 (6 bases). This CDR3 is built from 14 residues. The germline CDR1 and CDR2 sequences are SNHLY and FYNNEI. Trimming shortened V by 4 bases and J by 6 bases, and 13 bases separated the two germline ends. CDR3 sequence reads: CASSGGTKLNEQFF. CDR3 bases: TGTGCCAGCAGTGGCGGGACCAAGCTCAATGAGCAGTTCTTC.

CDR3 nucleotides: TGTGCCAACCAGGGTATTGGTGGCTACACCTTC. Translating it yields CANQGIGGYTF. The chain employs TRBV28 and TRBJ1-2; weak D call: TRBD1 (5 bases). Germline V gene lookup returns CDR1 MDHEN and CDR2 SYDVKM. The V end lost 10 bases, the J end lost 7 bases, and 13 bases lay between the germline ends. The CDR3 extends over 11 amino acids.

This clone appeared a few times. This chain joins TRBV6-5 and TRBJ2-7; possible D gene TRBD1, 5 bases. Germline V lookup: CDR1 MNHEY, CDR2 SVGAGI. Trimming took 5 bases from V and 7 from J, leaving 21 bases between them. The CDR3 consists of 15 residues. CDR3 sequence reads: CASSPQGMVGEEQYF. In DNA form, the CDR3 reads TGTGCCAGCAGTCCGCAGGGTATGGTTGGCGAGGAGCAGTACTTC.

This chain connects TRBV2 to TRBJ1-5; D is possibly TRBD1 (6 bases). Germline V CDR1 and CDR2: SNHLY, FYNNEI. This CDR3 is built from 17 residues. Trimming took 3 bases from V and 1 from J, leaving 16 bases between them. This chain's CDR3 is CASSEVPGELSNQPQHF. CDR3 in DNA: TGTGCCAGCAGTGAGGTTCCAGGGGAGTTGAGCAATCAGCCCCAGCATTTT.

CDR3 coding DNA: TGTGCCAGCAGGACAAGACAGGGTCGGGGTGGAAACACCATATATTTT. Translation: CASRTRQGRGGNTIYF. The V gene is TRBV28, the J gene TRBJ1-3, with 7 bases fitting TRBD1. The CDR3 runs 16 residues. Trimming took 6 bases from V and 3 from J; bases not matched to a gene: 11. Germline assignment: CDR1 MDHEN and CDR2 SYDVKM. Looking up the rest from reference TRBV28 and TRBJ1-3 gives the full variable domain: DVKVTQSSRYLVKRTGEKVFLECVQDMDHENMFWYRQDPGLGLRLIYFSYDVKMKEKGDIPEGYSVSREKKERFSLILESASTNQTSMYLCASRTRQGRGGNTIYFGEGSWLTVV.

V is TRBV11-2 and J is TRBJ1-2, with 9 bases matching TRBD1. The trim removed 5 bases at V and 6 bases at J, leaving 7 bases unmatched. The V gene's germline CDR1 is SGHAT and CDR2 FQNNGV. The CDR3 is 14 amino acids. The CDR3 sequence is CASSGTGRSNGYTF. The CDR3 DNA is TGTGCCAGCAGCGGGACAGGGAGAAGTAATGGCTACACCTTC.

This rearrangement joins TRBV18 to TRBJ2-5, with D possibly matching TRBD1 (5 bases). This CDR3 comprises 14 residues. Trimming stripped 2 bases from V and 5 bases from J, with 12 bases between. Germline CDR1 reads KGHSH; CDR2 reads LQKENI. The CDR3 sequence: CASSPRPSGETQYF. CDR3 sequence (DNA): TGTGCCAGCTCACCAAGGCCCTCAGGGGAGACCCAGTACTTC.

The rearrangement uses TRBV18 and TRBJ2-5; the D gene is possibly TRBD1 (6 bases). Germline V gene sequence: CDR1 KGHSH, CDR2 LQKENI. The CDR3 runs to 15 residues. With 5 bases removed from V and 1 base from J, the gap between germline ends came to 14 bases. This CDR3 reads CASSSAGVIQETQYF. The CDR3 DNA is TGTGCCAGCTCATCAGCAGGGGTGATCCAAGAGACCCAGTACTTC.

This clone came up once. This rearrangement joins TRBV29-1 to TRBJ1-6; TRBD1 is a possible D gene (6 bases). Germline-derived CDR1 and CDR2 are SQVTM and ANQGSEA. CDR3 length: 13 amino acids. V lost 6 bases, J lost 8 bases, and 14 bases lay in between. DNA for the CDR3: TGCAGCGTAAGACAGGCGTCGGATTCACCCCTCCACTTT. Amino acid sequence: CSVRQASDSPLHF.

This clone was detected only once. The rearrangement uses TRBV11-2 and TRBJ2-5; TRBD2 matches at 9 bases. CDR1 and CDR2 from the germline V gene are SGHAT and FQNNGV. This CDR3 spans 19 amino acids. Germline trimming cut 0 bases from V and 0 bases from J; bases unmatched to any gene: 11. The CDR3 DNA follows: TGTGCCAGCAGCTTAGAGGGACTAGCAGCGGGGTCCTACCAAGAGACCCAGTACTTC. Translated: CASSLEGLAAGSYQETQYF.

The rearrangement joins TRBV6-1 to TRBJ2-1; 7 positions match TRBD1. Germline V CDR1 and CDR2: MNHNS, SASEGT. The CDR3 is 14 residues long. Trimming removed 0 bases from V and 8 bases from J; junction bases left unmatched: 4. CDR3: CASSEAHRGDEQFF. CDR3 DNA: TGTGCCAGCAGTGAAGCCCACAGGGGTGATGAGCAGTTCTTC.

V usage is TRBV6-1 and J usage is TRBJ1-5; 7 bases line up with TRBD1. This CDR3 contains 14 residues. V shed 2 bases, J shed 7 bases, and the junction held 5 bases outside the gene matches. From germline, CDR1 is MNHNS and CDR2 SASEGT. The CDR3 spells CASSELTGKQPQHF. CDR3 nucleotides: TGTGCCAGCAGTGAATTGACAGGGAAACAGCCCCAGCATTTT.

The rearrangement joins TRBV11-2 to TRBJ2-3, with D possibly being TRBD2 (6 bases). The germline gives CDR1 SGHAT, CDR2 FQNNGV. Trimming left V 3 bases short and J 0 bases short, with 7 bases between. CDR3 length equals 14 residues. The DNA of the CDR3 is TGTGCCAGCAGCTTCGGGGGTAGCACAGATACGCAGTATTTT. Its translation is CASSFGGSTDTQYF.

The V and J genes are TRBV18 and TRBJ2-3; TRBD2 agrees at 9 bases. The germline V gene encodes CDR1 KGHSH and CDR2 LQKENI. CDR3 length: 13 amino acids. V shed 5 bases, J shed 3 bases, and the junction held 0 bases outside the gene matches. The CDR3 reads CASSGLATDTQYF. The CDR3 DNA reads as TGTGCCAGCTCAGGACTAGCGACAGATACGCAGTATTTT.

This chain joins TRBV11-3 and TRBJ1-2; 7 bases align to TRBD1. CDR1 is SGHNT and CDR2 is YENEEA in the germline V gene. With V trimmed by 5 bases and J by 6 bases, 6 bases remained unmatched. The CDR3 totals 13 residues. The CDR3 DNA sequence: TGTGCCAGCAGCCGATCGCAGGGGGATGGCTACACCTTC. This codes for CASSRSQGDGYTF.

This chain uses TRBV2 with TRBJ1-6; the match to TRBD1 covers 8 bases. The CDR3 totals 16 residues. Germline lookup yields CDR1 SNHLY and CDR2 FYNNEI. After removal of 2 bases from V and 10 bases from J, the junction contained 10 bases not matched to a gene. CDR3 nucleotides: TGTGCCAGCAGTGAAAGCGGACAGGGTGAGGGGTCACCCCTCCACTTT. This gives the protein CASSESGQGEGSPLHF.

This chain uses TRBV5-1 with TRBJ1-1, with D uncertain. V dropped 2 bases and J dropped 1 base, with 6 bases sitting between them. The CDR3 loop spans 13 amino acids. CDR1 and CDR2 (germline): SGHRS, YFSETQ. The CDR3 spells CASSFNKNTEAFF. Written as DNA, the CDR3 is TGCGCCAGCAGCTTTAATAAGAACACTGAAGCTTTCTTT.

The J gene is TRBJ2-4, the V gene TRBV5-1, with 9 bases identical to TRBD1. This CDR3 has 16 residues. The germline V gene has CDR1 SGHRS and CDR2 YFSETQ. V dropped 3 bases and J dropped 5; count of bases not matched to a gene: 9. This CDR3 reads CASSSQGQGLENIQYF. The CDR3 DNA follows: TGCGCCAGCAGCTCTCAGGGACAGGGATTGGAAAACATTCAGTACTTC.

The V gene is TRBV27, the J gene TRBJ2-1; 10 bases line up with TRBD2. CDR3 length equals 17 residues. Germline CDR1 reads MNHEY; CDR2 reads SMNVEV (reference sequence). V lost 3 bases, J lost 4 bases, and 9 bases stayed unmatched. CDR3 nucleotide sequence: TGTGCCAGCAGTTTCATCTCTAGCGGGGGTCGGTACAATGAGCAGTTCTTC. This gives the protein CASSFISSGGRYNEQFF.

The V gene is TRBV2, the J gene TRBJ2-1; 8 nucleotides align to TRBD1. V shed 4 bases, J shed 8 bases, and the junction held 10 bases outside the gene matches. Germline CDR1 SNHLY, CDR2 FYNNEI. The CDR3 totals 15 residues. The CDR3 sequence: CASSAGQGAGDEQFF. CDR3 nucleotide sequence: TGTGCCAGCAGTGCGGGGCAGGGGGCGGGCGATGAGCAGTTCTTC.

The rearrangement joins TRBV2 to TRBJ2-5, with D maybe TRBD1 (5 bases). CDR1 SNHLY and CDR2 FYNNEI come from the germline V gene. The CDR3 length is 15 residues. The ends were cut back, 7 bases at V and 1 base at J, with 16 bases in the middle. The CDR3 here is CASIQGQSFQETQYF. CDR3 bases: TGTGCCAGCATTCAGGGCCAATCCTTCCAAGAGACCCAGTACTTC.

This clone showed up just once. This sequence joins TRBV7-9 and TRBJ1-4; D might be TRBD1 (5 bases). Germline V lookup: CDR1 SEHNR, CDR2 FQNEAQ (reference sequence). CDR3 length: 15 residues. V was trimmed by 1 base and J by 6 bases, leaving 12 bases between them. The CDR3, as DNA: TGTGCCAGCAGCTTAGTCGGGGGATCGGATGAAAAACTGTTTTTT. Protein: CASSLVGGSDEKLFF.

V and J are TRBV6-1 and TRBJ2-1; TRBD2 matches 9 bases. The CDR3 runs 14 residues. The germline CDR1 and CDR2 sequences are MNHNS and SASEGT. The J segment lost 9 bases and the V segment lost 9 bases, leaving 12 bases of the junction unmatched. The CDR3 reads CASKTSGLEGEQFF. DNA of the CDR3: TGTGCCAGTAAGACTAGCGGCCTAGAGGGTGAGCAGTTCTTC.

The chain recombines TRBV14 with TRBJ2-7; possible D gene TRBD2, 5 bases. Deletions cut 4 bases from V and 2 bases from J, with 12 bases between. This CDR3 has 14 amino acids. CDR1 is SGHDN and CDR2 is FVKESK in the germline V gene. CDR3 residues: CASSRGAEAYEQYF. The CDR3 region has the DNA TGTGCCAGCAGCCGGGGAGCAGAAGCCTACGAGCAGTACTTC.